This T cell receptor (beta chain) was profiled in a study of early T cells in non-severe SARS-CoV-2 infection (dated by TCRdb to 2020 to 2023). Turning to the overall study: Because TCR sequencing was done on bulk RNA from unsorted whole blood, the alpha and beta chains could not be paired.

Library method: 5' RACE. These reads were obtained on a NextSeq 500. The TCR library protocol attached unique molecular identifiers to individual cDNA molecules to correct for sequencing error and PCR bias. TCR alpha and beta chains were both sequenced, and the abundances of alpha and beta sequences in each sample were closely correlated with each other. In the authors' own workflow: V gene, J gene and CDR3 annotation of TCR sequences was performed with Decombinator V4. Expanded TCRs were defined as changing significantly between any two time points under a Poisson model with p below 0.0001. Abundances of TCRs were expressed as counts per million after normalisation to the total number of TCRs sequenced in each sample. VDJdb, accessed 1 November 2021, was searched for CMV, EBV and SARS-CoV-2 annotated TCRs, with TCRs annotated for multiple antigens excluded. TCRdb's own reprocessing of the public reads used fastp at Q25 and MiXCR and kept productive beta chains. Rows are unified per CDR3 protein, each entry keeping the most common DNA and genes. The authors' filters were not applied to this entry. The sample table holds tens of thousands of distinct CDR3 sequences, of which 12% were seen once. The biggest ten clones account for approximately 4% of the sample.

This clonotype was observed many times. Which antigen it targets is not known. A junction end diverges from the germline sequence, so it may reflect a read error. Results and caveats for the whole study, not just this receptor: VDJdb matching was skewed toward anti-spike CD8 responses, so virus-specific expansions were likely underestimated and private and CD4 specificities were missed.

Set within a cohort of healthcare workers in London, UK, this nested case-control study involved weekly PCR testing of nasopharyngeal swabs along with blood sampling. Between 23 and 31 March 2020, the week of the UK lockdown, healthcare workers were enrolled and then followed up weekly for as long as 16 weeks. Sequenced input: whole blood. This sequence originates from an adult who was a healthcare worker with PCR-confirmed SARS-CoV-2 infection or an uninfected control (not recorded which).

For the CDR3, the sequence is CASTLRQSEQFF. The nucleotides are TGTGCCAGCACTTTACGGCAAAGTGAGCAGTTCTTC. This sequence uses TRBV28 and TRBJ2-1; the D gene assignment is ambiguous. CDR1 and CDR2 are read off the germline V gene as MDHEN and SYDVKM. Inclusive of the bounding cysteine and phenylalanine, the CDR3 is 12 residues long. Only CDR3 DNA remains: 36 bases, in frame from the first base.